Listed below are T cell receptor beta chains from one sample, sequenced in a study of early T cells in non-severe SARS-CoV-2 infection. MiXCR was run by TCRdb on the 5' RACE reads, yielding one entry per CDR3 protein. The table has nearly 70,000 distinct CDR3 sequences, around 4.2% seen once. The sequencing here drew on whole blood, taken at baseline. These receptor sequences come from an adult who was a healthcare worker with PCR-confirmed SARS-CoV-2 infection or an uninfected control (not recorded which). The donor label of this sample is uncertain. Each CDR3 is given with its conserved first and last residue. D genes are given only for firm matches. Size is omitted from some rows. Given values are once, few, many or a class for expanded clones.

CDR3 length	V gene	D gene	clone size	J gene	CDR3 DNA	CDR3 protein
15	TRBV7-2	-	many	TRBJ2-2	TGTGCCAGCAGCTTATGGGTCGCGGGGACCGGGGAGCTGTTTTTT	CASSLWVAGTGELFF
14	TRBV28	-	many	TRBJ2-7	TGTGCCAGCGTAAGTCCGAGGAGCTCCTACGAGCAGTACTTC	CASVSPRSSYEQYF
14	TRBV6-1	TRBD1	many	TRBJ1-1	TGTGCCAGCAGGTTATCAGGGGGGAACACTGAAGCTTTCTTT	CASRLSGGNTEAFF
14	TRBV10-1	TRBD2	many	TRBJ2-1	TGCGCCAGCAGTGGACTAGCGGGGTACAATGAGCAGTTCTTC	CASSGLAGYNEQFF
16	TRBV29-1	TRBD1	many	TRBJ1-6	TGCAGCCATGGGCAGGGGGCGGTCTCCTATAATTCACCCCTCCACTTT	CSHGQGAVSYNSPLHF
14	TRBV6-6	-	many	TRBJ1-6	TGTGCCAGCAGTTACTCGCCGACCAATTCACCCCTCCACTTT	CASSYSPTNSPLHF
12	TRBV29-1	-	many	TRBJ2-5	TGCAGCGTCGTATTGGGACAAGAGACCCAGTACTTC	CSVVLGQETQYF
13	TRBV7-9	-	many	TRBJ2-5	TGTGCCAGCAGCTCCCGAGGGGTAAGGGAGCAGTACTTC	CASSSRGVREQYF
15	TRBV11-2	-	few	TRBJ1-6	TGTGCCAGCAGCTTAGTGGGGGGGGACGGTTCACCCCTCCACTTT	CASSLVGGDGSPLHF
15	TRBV5-1	TRBD1	-	TRBJ1-1	TGCGCCAGCAGCTTGCCTGGACAGGTCGGCACTGAAGCTTTCTTT	CASSLPGQVGTEAFF
14	TRBV5-1	-	many	TRBJ2-7	TGCGCCAGCAGCTTGCGAGGACCAGGGCGGGAGCAGTACTTC	CASSLRGPGREQYF